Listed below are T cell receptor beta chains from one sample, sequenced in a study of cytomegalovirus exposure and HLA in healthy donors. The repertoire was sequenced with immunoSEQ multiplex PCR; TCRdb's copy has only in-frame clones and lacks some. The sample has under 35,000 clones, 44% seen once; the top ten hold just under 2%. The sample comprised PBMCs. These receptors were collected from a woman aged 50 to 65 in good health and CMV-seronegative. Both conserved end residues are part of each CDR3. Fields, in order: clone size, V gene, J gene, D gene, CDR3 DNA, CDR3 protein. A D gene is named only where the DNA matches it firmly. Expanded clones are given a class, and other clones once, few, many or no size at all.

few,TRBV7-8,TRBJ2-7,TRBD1,TGTGCCAGCAGCTTAGGGACCGGGACAGGGGGTTACGAGCAGTACTTC,CASSLGTGTGGYEQYF
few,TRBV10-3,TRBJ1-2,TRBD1,TGTGCCATCTGTTCCGGACAGGCTAACTATGGCTACACCTTC,CAICSGQANYGYTF
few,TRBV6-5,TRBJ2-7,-,TGTGCCAGCCAGACCCTTAGGAGTCCCTACGAGCAGTACTTC,CASQTLRSPYEQYF
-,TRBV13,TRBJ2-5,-,TGTGCCAGCAGCTTAGGGCCTAGCGAGACCCAGTACTTC,CASSLGPSETQYF
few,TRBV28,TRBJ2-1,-,TGTGCCAGCAGTTTCCCCAGGAGGGGCCGGAAGGTCGGTGAGCAGTTCTTC,CASSFPRRGRKVGEQFF
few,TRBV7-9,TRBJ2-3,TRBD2,TGTGCCAGCAGCCCGGGACTAGCGGGGGGAGATACGCAGTATTTT,CASSPGLAGGDTQYF
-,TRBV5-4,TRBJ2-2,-,TGTGCCAGCAGCTTGGACGCAGGAATCGGGGAGCTGTTTTTT,CASSLDAGIGELFF
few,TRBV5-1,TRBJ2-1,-,TGCGCCAGCAGCAGACTCGAAAATGAGCAGTTCTTC,CASSRLENEQFF
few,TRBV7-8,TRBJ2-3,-,TGTGCCAGCAGCTTAGCAGGACTGGGGTCAGATACGCAGTATTTT,CASSLAGLGSDTQYF
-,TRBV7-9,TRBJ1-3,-,TGTGCCAGCAGCCCCCCGGGACTCCACGGCTTTAAAAGAAACACCATATATTTT,CASSPPGLHGFKRNTIYF
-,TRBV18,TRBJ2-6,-,TGTGCCAGCTCACCGCGGACGGGAAACTCTGGGGCCAACGTCCTGACTTTC,CASSPRTGNSGANVLTF
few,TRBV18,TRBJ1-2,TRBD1,TGTGCCAGCTCACCGGGGACAGAACACTATGGCTACACCTTC,CASSPGTEHYGYTF
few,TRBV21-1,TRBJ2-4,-,TGTGCCAGGCGACAGGGTGACACAGCCAAAAACATTCAGTACTTC,CARRQGDTAKNIQYF
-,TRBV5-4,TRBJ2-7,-,TGTGCCAGCAGCGCGGGACAGACCCCCTACGAGCAGTACTTC,CASSAGQTPYEQYF
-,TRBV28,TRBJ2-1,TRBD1,TGTGCCAGCAGTTCAGAGTCAGGGGGCGTCAATGAGCAGTTCTTC,CASSSESGGVNEQFF
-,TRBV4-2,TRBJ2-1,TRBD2,TGTGCCAGCAGCCAAGACGCTAGCGGAAACAATGAGCAGTTCTTC,CASSQDASGNNEQFF
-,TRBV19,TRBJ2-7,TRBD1,TGTGCCAGTAGTATTGAGACAGGGGCCGAGCAGTACTTC,CASSIETGAEQYF
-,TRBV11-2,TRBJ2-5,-,TGTGCCAGCAGCTTAGGAGGCACCAGTATCCAGTACTTC,CASSLGGTSIQYF
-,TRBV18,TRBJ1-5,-,TGTGCCAGCTCACCTCGCCTGACGGAGAGCAATCAGCCCCAGCATTTT,CASSPRLTESNQPQHF
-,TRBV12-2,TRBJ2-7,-,TGCCCGTGGAGGCACGAGCAGTACTTC,CPWRHEQYF
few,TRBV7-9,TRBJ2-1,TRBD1,TGTGCCAGCAGCTTAGGGGGCGAGACAGGGTTCAGCTCCTACAATGAGCAGTTCTTC,CASSLGGETGFSSYNEQFF
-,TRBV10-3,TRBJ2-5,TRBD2,TGTGCCATCAGCACCGGGACTAGGGGCGAGACCCAGTACTTC,CAISTGTRGETQYF
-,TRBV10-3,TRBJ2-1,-,TGTGCCATCAGTGAAGGGCAGGGCACCTACAATGAGCAGTTCTTC,CAISEGQGTYNEQFF
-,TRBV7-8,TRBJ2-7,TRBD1,TGTGCCAGCAGCCGAGTCATCGGACAGGGCCCCTACGAGCAGTACTTC,CASSRVIGQGPYEQYF
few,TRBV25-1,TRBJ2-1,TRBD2,TGTGCCAGCAGCCCCAGGAGTGGCGGGGGGGCCTATGAGCAGTTCTTC,CASSPRSGGGAYEQFF
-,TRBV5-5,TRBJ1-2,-,TGTGCCAGCGCGACAGCCTCTAACTATGGCTACACCTTC,CASATASNYGYTF
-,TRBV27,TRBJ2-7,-,TGTGCCAGCAGTCCACTTAGCGGAAAAAGGGAGGACGAGCAGTACTTC,CASSPLSGKREDEQYF
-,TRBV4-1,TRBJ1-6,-,TGCGCCAGCAGCCAAGATGGTCCCGGGAACAATTCACCCCTCCACTTT,CASSQDGPGNNSPLHF
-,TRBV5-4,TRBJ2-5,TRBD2,TGTGCCAGCAGCCACCGACGGCAGCGGGGGAAGGCCCAAGAGACCCAGTACTTC,CASSHRRQRGKAQETQYF
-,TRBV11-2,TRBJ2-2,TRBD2,TGTGCCAGCAGCCCAACGACTAGCGGGAAGAGAACCGGGGAGCTGTTTTTT,CASSPTTSGKRTGELFF
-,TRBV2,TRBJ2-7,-,TGTGCCAGCCTCGCGGGGCCTACCTCCTACGAGCAGTACTTC,CASLAGPTSYEQYF
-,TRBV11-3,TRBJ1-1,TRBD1,TGTGCCAGCAGCGCACAGGGGGGGAACACTGAAGCTTTCTTT,CASSAQGGNTEAFF
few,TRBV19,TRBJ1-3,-,TGTGCCAGTAGGAACACTATAAGGCTTGGAAACACCATATATTTT,CASRNTIRLGNTIYF
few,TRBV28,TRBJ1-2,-,TGTGCCAGCAGTTTAGGGGAGATTATCTATGGCTACACCTTC,CASSLGEIIYGYTF
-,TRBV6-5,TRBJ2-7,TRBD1,TGTGCCAGCAGCCCTTTGGACAGGGTCTACGAGCAGTACTTC,CASSPLDRVYEQYF
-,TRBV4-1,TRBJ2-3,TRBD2,TGCGCCAGCAGCCAAGGGGTAGCGGGAGATACGCAGTATTTT,CASSQGVAGDTQYF
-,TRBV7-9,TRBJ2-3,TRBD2,TGTGCCAGCAGTCCCGGGACTAGCGGGAGTGGTGATACGCAGTATTTT,CASSPGTSGSGDTQYF
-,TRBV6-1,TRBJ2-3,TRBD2,TGTGCCAGCAATGAAGCGGGGGCTGGAGATACGCAGTATTTT,CASNEAGAGDTQYF
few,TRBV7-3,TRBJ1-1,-,TGTGCCAGCAGCTTACAGGGCGGCACTGAAGCTTTCTTT,CASSLQGGTEAFF
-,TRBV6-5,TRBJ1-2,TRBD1,TGTGCCAGCAGTTACGGACAGGGGGCGTCCCCTTATGGCTACACCTTC,CASSYGQGASPYGYTF
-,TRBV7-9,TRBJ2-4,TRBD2,TGTGCCAGCAGCTTAGGATCTGGCGCCCTAGCGGGAAACGACATTCAGTACTTC,CASSLGSGALAGNDIQYF
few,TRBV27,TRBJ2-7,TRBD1,TGTGCCAGCAGTTCACCCGGGACAGGCTACGAGCAGTACTTC,CASSSPGTGYEQYF
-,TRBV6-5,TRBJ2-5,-,TGTGCCAGCAGCCGCGGTCCGGGAGCTAGGGTTGGTTCGTACTTC,CASSRGPGARVGSYF
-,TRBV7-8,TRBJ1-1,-,TGTGCCAGCAGCTTAGGCCCTCCCAGGGTAGGAACTGAAGCTTTCTTT,CASSLGPPRVGTEAFF